Below are 13 T cell receptor beta chains sequenced from a single sample in a study of T cells after posttransplantation cyclophosphamide. Sampled 1 year posttransplant, controls received myeloablative marrow transplants, methotrexate and a calcineurin inhibitor. Here immunoSEQ multiplex PCR was the method, and the copy in TCRdb shows in-frame clones only, minus some. This sample has 19,000 or so clones, with 65% to 90% found just once. Material: PBMCs, obtained 350 to 400 days after allogeneic stem cell transplant with calcineurin inhibitor and methotrexate. All receptors come from a female patient in her 30s who received an allogeneic stem cell transplant from an unrelated donor, was CMV-positive, and had acute and chronic GVHD. Some T cells may originate from the graft donor.

The rearrangement joins TRBV9 to TRBJ2-2, with TRBD2 matching 7 bases. The germline V gene has CDR1 SGDLS and CDR2 YYNGEE. V trimming: 9 bases; J trimming: 4 bases; junction bases outside the gene matches: 6. CDR3 length: 13 amino acids. The CDR3 spells CATDGGTTGELFF. DNA of the CDR3: TGTGCCACCGACGGGGGGACCACCGGGGAGCTGTTTTTT.

The chain couples TRBV2 to TRBJ1-2; possible D gene TRBD1, 6 bases. Trimming removed 4 bases from V and 2 bases from J, with 11 bases in between. The germline CDR1 and CDR2 sequences are SNHLY and FYNNEI. This CDR3 comprises 14 residues. DNA for the CDR3: TGTGCCAGCAGTGTTCCGGGACACAACTATGGCTACACCTTC. It specifies CASSVPGHNYGYTF.

The chain recombines TRBV9 with TRBJ2-3; 8 bases match TRBD2. This CDR3 region has 17 residues. V lost 4 bases to trimming and J lost 0 bases; unmatched junction nucleotides: 10. Germline CDR1 SGDLS, CDR2 YYNGEE. This CDR3 is CASSRGGGRPSTDTQYF. CDR3 nucleotides: TGTGCCAGCAGCAGGGGCGGGGGGCGACCTAGCACAGATACGCAGTATTTT.

This rearrangement joins TRBV25-1 to TRBJ1-4, with D perhaps matching TRBD1 (6 bases). In germline, CDR1 is MGHDK, CDR2 SYGVNS. The CDR3 is made up of 11 amino acids. V was shortened by 6 bases and J by 10 bases, with 9 bases between the two germline ends. The chain's CDR3 is CASSLGAKLFF. The CDR3 DNA reads as TGTGCCAGCAGCTTGGGGGCAAAACTGTTTTTT.

A few counts support this clone. The CDR3, as DNA: TGTGCTAGTGGTTTAGACCGGAAGGGAGCTGAAGCTTTCTTT. Its translation: CASGLDRKGAEAFF. The rearrangement links TRBV12-5 to TRBJ1-1; unclear D gene. Trimming cost V 3 bases and J 6 bases, with 14 bases left between them. The CDR3 totals 14 residues. CDR1 is LGHNT and CDR2 is FRNRAP in the germline V gene.

The chain uses TRBV19 and TRBJ1-5; the match to TRBD1 covers 8 bases. Looked up from germline, CDR1 is LNHDA and CDR2 is SQIVND (reference sequence). V lost 5 bases, J lost 5 bases, and 5 bases stayed unmatched. The CDR3 extends over 14 amino acids. The CDR3 nucleotides are TGTGCCAGTAGTGCCGACAGGGGTGATCAGCCCCAGCATTTT. Translated, it gives CASSADRGDQPQHF. Drawing the rest from reference TRBV19 and TRBJ1-5, the complete variable domain is DGGITQSPKYLFRKEGQNVTLSCEQNLNHDAMYWYRQDPGQGLRLIYYSQIVNDFQKGDIAEGYSVSREKKESFPLTVTSAQKNPTAFYLCASSADRGDQPQHFGDGTRLSIL.

The chain links TRBV25-1 to TRBJ1-1; TRBD1 might be the D (6 bases). The V gene's germline CDR1 is MGHDK and CDR2 SYGVNS. There are 16 residues in the CDR3. Trimming pared 6 bases from V and 0 bases from J, leaving 17 bases between. The CDR3 is CASSLSTGTMNTEAFF. The CDR3 region has the DNA TGTGCCAGCAGCCTTTCTACAGGGACGATGAACACTGAAGCTTTCTTT.

Here the CDR3 reads CASTLGLNTGELFF. The CDR3 DNA reads TGTGCCAGCACCCTTGGCCTGAACACCGGGGAGCTGTTTTTT. This chain uses TRBV21-1 with TRBJ2-2; TRBD1 was called by the table and not checked on the DNA. TRBV21-1 is a pseudogene locus. The CDR3 is made up of 14 amino acids.

This clone was picked up one time. CDR3 sequence reads: CASSLDIAYYLVAFF. For the CDR3, the DNA is TGTGCCAGCAGCTTAGATATAGCATACTACTTGGTAGCTTTCTTT. The J gene is TRBJ1-1, the V gene TRBV11-2; D remains ambiguous. Germline CDR1 reads SGHAT; CDR2 reads FQNNGV. CDR3 size: 15 residues. Trimming stripped 0 bases from V and 10 bases from J, with 18 bases between.

This clone has more than one count but fewer than ten. V is TRBV11-3 and J is TRBJ2-2; 8 nucleotides line up with TRBD2. Germline CDR1 and CDR2: SGHNT and YENEEA. The ends lost 5 bases at V and 3 bases at J; junction bases unmatched: 5. The CDR3 sequence is 15 residues long. The CDR3 sequence: CASSDSGTDTGELFF. The CDR3 DNA follows: TGTGCCAGCAGCGATAGCGGGACGGACACCGGGGAGCTGTTTTTT.

This clone was found once. The chain carries TRBV27 and TRBJ2-1; TRBD2 matches 7 bases. Trimming removed 3 bases from V and 2 bases from J; junction bases left unmatched: 1. Germline CDR1 MNHEY, CDR2 SMNVEV (reference sequence). The CDR3 runs to 14 residues. The chain's CDR3 is CASSLLAAYNEQFF. For the CDR3, the DNA is TGTGCCAGCAGTTTGCTAGCGGCCTACAATGAGCAGTTCTTC.

V is TRBV7-8 and J is TRBJ1-3; D is unresolved. The CDR3 consists of 17 residues. The germline gives CDR1 SGHVS, CDR2 FQNEAQ. V was trimmed by 1 base and J by 0 bases, leaving 13 bases between them. Here the CDR3 DNA reads TGTGCCAGCAGCTTAGGGGCTGGAAGTAGCTCTGGAAACACCATATATTTT. Amino acid sequence: CASSLGAGSSSGNTIYF.

This clone was seen only once. The chain recombines TRBV6-5 with TRBJ1-1; a weak D match, TRBD1 (5 bases). Germline CDR1 and CDR2: MNHEY and SVGAGI. Trimming removed 4 bases from V and 10 bases from J, with 22 bases in between. The length of the CDR3 is 15 residues. The CDR3 sequence: CASSFTVYNLRGAFF. The CDR3 bases are TGTGCCAGCAGTTTCACCGTTTACAACCTAAGGGGAGCTTTCTTT.